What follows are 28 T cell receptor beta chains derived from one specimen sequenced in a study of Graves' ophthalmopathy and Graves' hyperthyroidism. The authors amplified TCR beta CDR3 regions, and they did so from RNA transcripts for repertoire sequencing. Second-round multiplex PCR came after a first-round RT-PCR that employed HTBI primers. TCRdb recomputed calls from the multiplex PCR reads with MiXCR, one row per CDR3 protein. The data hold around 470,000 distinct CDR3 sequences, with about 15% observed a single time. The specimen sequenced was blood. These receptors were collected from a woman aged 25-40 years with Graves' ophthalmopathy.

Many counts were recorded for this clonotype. The CDR3 sequence is CASSRDRGGYGYTF. CDR3 nucleotide sequence: TGCGCCAGCAGTCGGGACAGAGGAGGATATGGCTACACCTTC. This chain connects TRBV10-1 to TRBJ1-2; TRBD1 agrees at 7 bases. The CDR3 is made up of 14 amino acids. The germline V gene encodes CDR1 WNHNN and CDR2 SYGVQD (reference sequence). V gave up 5 bases and J gave up 5 bases; unmatched junction bases: 8.

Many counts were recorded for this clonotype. CDR3 region: CASTGYSYEQYF. As DNA, the CDR3 is TGTGCCAGCACGGGGTACTCCTACGAGCAGTACTTC. The gene calls are TRBV6-1 and TRBJ2-7; D perhaps matches TRBD2 (5 bases). Germline-derived CDR1 and CDR2 are MNHNS and SASEGT. This CDR3 has 12 amino acids. The ends were cut back, 7 bases at V and 0 bases at J, with 7 bases in the middle.

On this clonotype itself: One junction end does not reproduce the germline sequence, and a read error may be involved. The chain's CDR3 is CAISLGQGGTEAFF. CDR3 in DNA: TGCGCCATCAGCCTGGGACAGGGGGGAACTGAAGCTTTCTTT. The gene calls are TRBV5-1 and TRBJ1-1; 11 bases line up with TRBD1. The germline V gene has CDR1 SGHRS and CDR2 YFSETQ. The CDR3 covers 14 residues.

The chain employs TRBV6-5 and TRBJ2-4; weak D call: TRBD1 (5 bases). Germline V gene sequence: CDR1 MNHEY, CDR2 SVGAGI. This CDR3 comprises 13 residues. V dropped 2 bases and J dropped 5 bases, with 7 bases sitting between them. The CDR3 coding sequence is TGTGCCAGCAGTTACGACAGAGAAAACATTCAGTACTTC. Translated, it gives CASSYDRENIQYF.

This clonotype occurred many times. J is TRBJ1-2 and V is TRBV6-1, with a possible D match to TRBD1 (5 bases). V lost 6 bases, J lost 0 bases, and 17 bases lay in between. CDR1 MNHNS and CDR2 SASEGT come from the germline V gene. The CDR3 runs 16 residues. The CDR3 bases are TGTGCCAGCAGACTCAGTCACGCAGGGTCTAACTATGGCTACACCTTC. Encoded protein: CASRLSHAGSNYGYTF.

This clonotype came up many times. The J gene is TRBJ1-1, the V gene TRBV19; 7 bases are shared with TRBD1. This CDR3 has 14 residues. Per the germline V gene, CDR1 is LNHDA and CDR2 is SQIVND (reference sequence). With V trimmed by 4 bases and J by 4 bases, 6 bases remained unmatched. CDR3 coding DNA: TGTGCCAGTAGTACACAGGGGAGGGGCACTGAAGCTTTCTTT. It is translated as CASSTQGRGTEAFF.

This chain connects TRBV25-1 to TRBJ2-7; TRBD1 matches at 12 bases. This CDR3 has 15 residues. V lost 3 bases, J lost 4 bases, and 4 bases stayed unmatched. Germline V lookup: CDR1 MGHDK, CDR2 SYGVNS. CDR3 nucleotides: TGTGCCAGCAGTGACTCGGGACAGGGGGCGTACGAGCAGTACTTC. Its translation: CASSDSGQGAYEQYF.

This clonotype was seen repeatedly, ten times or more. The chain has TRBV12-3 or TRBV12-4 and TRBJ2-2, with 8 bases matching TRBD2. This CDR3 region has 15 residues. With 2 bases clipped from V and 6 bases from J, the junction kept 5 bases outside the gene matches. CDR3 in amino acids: CASSLTGGWSGELFF. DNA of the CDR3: TGTGCCAGCAGTTTAACGGGAGGGTGGTCCGGGGAGCTGTTTTTT.

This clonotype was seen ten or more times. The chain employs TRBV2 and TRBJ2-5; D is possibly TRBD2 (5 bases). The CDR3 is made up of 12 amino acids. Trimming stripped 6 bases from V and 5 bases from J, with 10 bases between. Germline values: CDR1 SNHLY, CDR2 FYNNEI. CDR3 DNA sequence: TGTGCCAGCAGCGGGGAACAGGAGACCCAGTACTTC. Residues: CASSGEQETQYF.

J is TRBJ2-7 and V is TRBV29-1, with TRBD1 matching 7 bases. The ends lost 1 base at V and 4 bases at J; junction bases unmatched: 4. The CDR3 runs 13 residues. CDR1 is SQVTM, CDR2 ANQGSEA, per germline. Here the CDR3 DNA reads TGCAGCGTTGAAGCCCCGACAGGGTACGAGCAGTACTTC. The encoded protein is CSVEAPTGYEQYF.

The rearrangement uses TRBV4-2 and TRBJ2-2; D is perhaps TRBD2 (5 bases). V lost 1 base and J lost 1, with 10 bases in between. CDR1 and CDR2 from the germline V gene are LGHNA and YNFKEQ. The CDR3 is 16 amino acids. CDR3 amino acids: CASSQVMRENTGELFF. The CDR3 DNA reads TGTGCCAGCAGCCAAGTTATGAGGGAGAACACCGGGGAGCTGTTTTTT.

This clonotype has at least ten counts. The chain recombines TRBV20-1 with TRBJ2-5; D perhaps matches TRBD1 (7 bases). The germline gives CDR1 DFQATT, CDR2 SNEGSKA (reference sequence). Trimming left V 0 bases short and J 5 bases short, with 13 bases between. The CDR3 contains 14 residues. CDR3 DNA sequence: TGCAGTGCTAGAGATGGAGGGGGCAGGGAGACCCAGTACTTC. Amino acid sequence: CSARDGGGRETQYF.

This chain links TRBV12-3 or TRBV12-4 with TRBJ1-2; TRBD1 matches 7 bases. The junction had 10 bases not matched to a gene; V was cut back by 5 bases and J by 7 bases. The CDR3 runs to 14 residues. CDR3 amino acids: CASSPIWTGSGYTF. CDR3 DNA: TGTGCCAGCAGTCCGATTTGGACAGGTTCTGGCTACACCTTC.

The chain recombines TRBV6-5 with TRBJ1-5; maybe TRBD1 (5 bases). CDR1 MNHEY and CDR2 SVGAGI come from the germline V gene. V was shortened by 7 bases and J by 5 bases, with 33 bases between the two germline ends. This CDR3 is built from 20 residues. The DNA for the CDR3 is TGTGCCAGCACCGGATTTATTGGGACGGCACCCGCAAAAGTCCATCAGCCCCAGCATTTT. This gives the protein CASTGFIGTAPAKVHQPQHF.

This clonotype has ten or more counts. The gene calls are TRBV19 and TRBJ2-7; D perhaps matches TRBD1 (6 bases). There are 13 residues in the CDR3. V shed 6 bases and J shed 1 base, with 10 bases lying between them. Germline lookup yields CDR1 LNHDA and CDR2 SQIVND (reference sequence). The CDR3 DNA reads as TGTGCCAGTAGGAAAGGACAGTCCTACGAGCAGTACTTC. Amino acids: CASRKGQSYEQYF.

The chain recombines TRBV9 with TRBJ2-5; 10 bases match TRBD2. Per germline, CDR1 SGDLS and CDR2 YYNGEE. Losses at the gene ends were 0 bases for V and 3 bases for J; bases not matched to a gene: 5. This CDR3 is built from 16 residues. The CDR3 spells CASSVGGLATEETQYF. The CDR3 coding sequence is TGTGCCAGCAGCGTAGGGGGACTAGCGACAGAAGAGACCCAGTACTTC.

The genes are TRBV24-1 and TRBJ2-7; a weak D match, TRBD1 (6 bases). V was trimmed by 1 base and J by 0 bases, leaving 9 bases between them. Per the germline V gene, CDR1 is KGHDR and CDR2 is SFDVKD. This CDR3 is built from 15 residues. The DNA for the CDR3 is TGTGCCACCAGTGATTTCCCGGGACACTCCTACGAGCAGTACTTC. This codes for CATSDFPGHSYEQYF.

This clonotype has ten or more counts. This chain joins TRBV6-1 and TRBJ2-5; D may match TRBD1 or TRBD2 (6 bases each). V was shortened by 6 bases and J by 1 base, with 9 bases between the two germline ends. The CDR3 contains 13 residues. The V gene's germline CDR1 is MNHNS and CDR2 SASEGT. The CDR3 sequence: CASSRGLQETQYF. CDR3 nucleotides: TGTGCCAGCAGCCGGGGGCTCCAAGAGACCCAGTACTTC.

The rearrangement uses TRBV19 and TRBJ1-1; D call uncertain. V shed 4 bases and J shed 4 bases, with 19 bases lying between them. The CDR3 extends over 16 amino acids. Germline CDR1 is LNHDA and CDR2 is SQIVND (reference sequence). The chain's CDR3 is CASSTLVGQSGTEAFF. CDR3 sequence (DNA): TGTGCCAGTAGTACCTTGGTCGGGCAGTCAGGCACTGAAGCTTTCTTT.

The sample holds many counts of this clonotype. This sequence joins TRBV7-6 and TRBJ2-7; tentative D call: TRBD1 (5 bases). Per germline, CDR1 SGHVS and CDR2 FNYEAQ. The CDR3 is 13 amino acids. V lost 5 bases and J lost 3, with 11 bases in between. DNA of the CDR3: TGTGCCAGCAGCCGGACACCGCTCTACGAGCAGTACTTC. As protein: CASSRTPLYEQYF.

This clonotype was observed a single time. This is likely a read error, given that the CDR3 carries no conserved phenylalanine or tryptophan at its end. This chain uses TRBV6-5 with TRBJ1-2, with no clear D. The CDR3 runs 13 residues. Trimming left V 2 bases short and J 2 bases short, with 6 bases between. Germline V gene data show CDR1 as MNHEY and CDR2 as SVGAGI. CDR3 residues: CASSYPSNYGYTC. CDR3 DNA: TGTGCCAGCAGTTACCCCTCCAACTATGGCTACACCTGC.

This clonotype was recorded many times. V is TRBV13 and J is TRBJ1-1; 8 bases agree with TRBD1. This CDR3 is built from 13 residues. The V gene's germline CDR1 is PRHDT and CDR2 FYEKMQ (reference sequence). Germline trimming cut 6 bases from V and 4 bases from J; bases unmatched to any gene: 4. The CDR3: CASRPDRVTEAFF. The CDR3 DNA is TGTGCCAGCAGGCCGGACAGGGTCACTGAAGCTTTCTTT. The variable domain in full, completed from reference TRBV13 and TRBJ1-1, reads AAGVIQSPRHLIKEKRETATLKCYPIPRHDTVYWYQQGPGQDPQFLISFYEKMQSDKGSIPDRFSAQQFSDYHSELNMSSLELGDSALYFCASRPDRVTEAFFGQGTRLTVV.

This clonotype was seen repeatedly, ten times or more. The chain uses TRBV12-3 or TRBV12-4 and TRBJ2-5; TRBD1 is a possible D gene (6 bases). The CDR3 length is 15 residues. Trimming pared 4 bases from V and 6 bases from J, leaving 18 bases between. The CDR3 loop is CASSSWAGVKQTQYF. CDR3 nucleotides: TGTGCCAGCAGTTCGTGGGCAGGGGTGAAGCAGACCCAGTACTTC.

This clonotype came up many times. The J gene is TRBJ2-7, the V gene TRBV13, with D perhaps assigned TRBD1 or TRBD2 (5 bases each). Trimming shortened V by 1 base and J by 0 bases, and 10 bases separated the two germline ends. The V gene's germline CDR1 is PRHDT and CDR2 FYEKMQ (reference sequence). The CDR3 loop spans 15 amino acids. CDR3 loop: CASSLVGASSYEQYF. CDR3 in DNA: TGTGCCAGCAGCTTAGTCGGGGCAAGCTCCTACGAGCAGTACTTC.

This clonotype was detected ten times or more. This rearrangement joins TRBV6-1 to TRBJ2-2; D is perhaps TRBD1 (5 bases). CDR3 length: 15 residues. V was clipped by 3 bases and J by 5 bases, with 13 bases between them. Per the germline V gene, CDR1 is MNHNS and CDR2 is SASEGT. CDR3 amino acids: CASSDGAWLTGELFF. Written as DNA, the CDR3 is TGTGCCAGCAGTGATGGGGCCTGGTTAACCGGGGAGCTGTTTTTT.

Here the CDR3 reads CATSEQGRTEAFF. CDR3 bases: TGTGCCACCAGTGAACAGGGGAGAACTGAAGCTTTCTTT. This chain joins TRBV24-1 and TRBJ1-1; 7 nucleotides line up with TRBD1. The V gene end was trimmed by 4 bases and the J gene end by 5 bases; junction bases not matched to a gene: 3. The CDR3 is 13 residues long. Per the germline V gene, CDR1 is KGHDR and CDR2 is SFDVKD.

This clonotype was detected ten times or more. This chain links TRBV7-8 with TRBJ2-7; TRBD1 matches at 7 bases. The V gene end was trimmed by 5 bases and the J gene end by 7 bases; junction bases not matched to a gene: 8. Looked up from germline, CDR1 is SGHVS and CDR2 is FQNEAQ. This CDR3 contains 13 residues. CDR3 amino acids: CASSPRTGREQYF. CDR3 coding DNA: TGTGCCAGCAGCCCCCGGACAGGTCGAGAGCAGTACTTC.

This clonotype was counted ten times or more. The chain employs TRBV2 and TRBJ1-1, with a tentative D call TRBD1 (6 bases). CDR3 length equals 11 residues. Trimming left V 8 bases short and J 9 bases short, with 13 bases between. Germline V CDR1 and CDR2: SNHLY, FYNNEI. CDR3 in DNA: TGTGCCAGCGGGACAACAGTACAAGCTTTCTTT. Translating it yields CASGTTVQAFF.